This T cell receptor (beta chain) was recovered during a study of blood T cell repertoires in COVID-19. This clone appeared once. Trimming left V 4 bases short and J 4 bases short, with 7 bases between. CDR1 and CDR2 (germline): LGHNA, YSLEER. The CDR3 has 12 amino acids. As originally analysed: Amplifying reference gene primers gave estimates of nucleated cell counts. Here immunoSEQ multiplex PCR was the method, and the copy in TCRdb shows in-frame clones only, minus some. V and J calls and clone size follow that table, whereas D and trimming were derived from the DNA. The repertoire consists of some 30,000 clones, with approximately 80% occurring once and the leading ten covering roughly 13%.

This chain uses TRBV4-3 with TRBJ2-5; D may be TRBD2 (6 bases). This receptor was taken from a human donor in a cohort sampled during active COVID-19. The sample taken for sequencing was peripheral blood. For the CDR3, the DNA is TGCGCCAGCAGCCGACTAGGAGAGACCCAGTACTTC. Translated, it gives CASSRLGETQYF.